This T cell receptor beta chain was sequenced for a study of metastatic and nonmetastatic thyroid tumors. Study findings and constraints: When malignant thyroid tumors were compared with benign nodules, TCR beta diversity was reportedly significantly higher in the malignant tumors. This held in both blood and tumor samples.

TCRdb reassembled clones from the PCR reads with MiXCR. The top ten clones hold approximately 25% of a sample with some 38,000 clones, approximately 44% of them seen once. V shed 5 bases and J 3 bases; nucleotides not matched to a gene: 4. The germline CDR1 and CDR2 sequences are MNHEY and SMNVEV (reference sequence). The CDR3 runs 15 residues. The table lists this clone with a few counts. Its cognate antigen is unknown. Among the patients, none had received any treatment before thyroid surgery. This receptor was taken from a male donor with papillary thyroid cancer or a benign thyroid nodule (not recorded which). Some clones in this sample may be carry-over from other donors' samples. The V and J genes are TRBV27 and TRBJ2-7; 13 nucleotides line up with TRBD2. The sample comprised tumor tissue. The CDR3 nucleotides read TGTGCCAGCAGTACTCGACTAGCGGGAGGCTACGAGCAGTACTTC. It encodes CASSTRLAGGYEQYF.